This TCR beta chain was found in a study of immune cell composition in non-small cell lung cancer (dated by TCRdb to between 2016 and 2019). Some background on the complete study: Histologic subtype, mainly lung adenocarcinoma or squamous cell carcinoma, was assigned on the basis of H&E together with p63, CK5, Napsin A and TTF-1 immunohistochemistry. Adaptive Biotechnologies TCR-beta sequencing was carried out on a few dozen paired NSCLC tumour and non-adjacent lung specimens, as well as on roughly 26 tumour-only specimens. Supplementary cohort #1, around nine lung adenocarcinoma cases, had paired tumour/lung TCR-beta sequencing and TIL populations generated to assess tumour reactivity. A few tumour specimens with TCR-beta data were rare histological subtypes and were excluded from the subtype comparisons. What the research found in general, with its limitations: The reactivity cohort included only approximately 11 cases, and whether tumour-reactive clones share sequences with the dominant in vivo tumour-associated clones was not shown. Across around nine adenocarcinoma cases, TIL tumour reactivity correlated strongly with maximal tumour-associated clone frequency but not with overall clonality. No significant correlation was found between smoking pack-years and tumour TCR-beta clonality. Nearly half of NSCLC cases had tumour-associated clones >0.5%, with more than 70% of squamous carcinomas showing such clones compared with 30% to 40% of adenocarcinomas.

A two-step multiplex PCR was used to amplify TCR-beta CDR3 regions from genomic DNA, and Illumina-compatible adaptors were added in the second step. As a commercial immunoSEQ service, TCR-beta immunosequencing was carried out on an Illumina platform. Per the source publication's procedure: Repertoires were summarised by productive clonality and by Top 10 Clones, defined as the percentage of T-cell templates derived from the ten most frequent sequences. Values for productive clonality spanned 0 to 1, where a value of 1 indicated a monoclonal population. Tumour-associated clones, identified using log10 scatter plots, were defined as sequences that made up at least 0.1% of tumour T-cell templates and were not found in the matched non-adjacent lung. Student's t-tests were used for two-group comparisons, ANOVA for comparisons across stages, and linear regression for relationships, with analyses done in GraphPad Prism7 and R. TCRdb provides this immuneACCESS table in a form limited to in-frame rearrangements. Some clones are lacking; in checked studies, under half of them reflect an unresolved V gene, and why the rest are absent is not known. Clone size and the V and J calls come from that table; the DNA yielded D and trimming. The sample contains more than 3,500 clones, around 68% of them found a single time. The ten largest clones represent about 9% of the sample.

A remark on this clone: Its antigen specificity is not known. No quality values exist for individual bases; no much larger clone is one base distant.

Normal lung samples came from the same patient and were non-adjacent lung tissue collected as far from the tumour as possible, with a minimum distance of 3 cm. Frozen aliquots of unsorted single-cell suspensions were used for genomic DNA extraction with the QIAamp DNA kit. Tissues arrived within 2 hours after resection and were immediately processed into single-cell suspensions. Tissue was mechanically dissociated and enzymatically digested with DNase I, collagenase I and hyaluronidase for approximately 32 minutes at 37 °C, then filtered and RBC-lysed. Including cysteine and phenylalanine, the CDR3 has 15 amino acids. Only CDR3 DNA is held: 45 bases, read in frame from base 1. CDR1 SGHTA and CDR2 FQGNSA were looked up in the germline V gene. V drops 5 bases and J drops 0 bases, leaving 11 bases in between.

The sequence was collected from a human donor with non-small cell lung cancer. The chain links TRBV7-2 with TRBJ1-3; the D gene is unclear. The specimen sequenced was non-adjacent lung tissue. The DNA sequence follows: TGTGCCAGCAGCCCAGGCCGATTCTCTGGAAACACCATATATTTT. Protein translation: CASSPGRFSGNTIYF.